Below, 19 T cell receptor beta chains from the same sample are listed, as sequenced in a study of glioma-infiltrating T cells after dendritic cell vaccination. The method was immunoSEQ multiplex PCR; TCRdb's version includes in-frame clones alone and lacks a portion of them. The profile covers about 67,000 clones, with 81% appearing a single time and 7.9% taken by the ten largest. The input for sequencing was blood, taken before dendritic cell vaccination. The receptors here all came from a human donor with glioblastoma.

The chain uses TRBV5-4 and TRBJ1-1; tentatively, D is TRBD1 (6 bases). The CDR3 runs 14 residues. The V end was cut by 0 bases, the J end by 4 bases, with 10 bases between. In germline, CDR1 is SGHNT, CDR2 YYREEE (reference sequence). CDR3 sequence reads: CASSLEQGATEAFF. The CDR3 DNA reads as TGTGCCAGCAGCTTGGAACAGGGCGCCACTGAAGCTTTCTTT.

CDR3: CASSPWPADEQFF. CDR3 bases: TGTGCCAGCAGCCCCTGGCCCGCGGATGAGCAGTTCTTC. The chain has TRBV5-6 and TRBJ2-1; D is unresolved. Germline-derived CDR1 and CDR2 are SGHDT and YYEEEE. This CDR3 region has 13 residues. Trimming removed 4 bases at V and 8 bases at J, with 13 bases between.

The chain combines TRBV19 with TRBJ1-2, with TRBD1 identical over 11 bases. The CDR3 loop spans 17 amino acids. CDR1 is LNHDA, CDR2 SQIVND, per germline (reference sequence). V dropped 7 bases and J dropped 3; count of bases not matched to a gene: 13. The CDR3 DNA sequence: TGTGCCAGTAAACCGGACAGGGGGCAGGGGTTGGACTATGGCTACACCTTC. Its protein product is CASKPDRGQGLDYGYTF.

J is TRBJ1-5 and V is TRBV19, with TRBD1 matching 9 bases. The CDR3 spans 16 residues. Germline CDR1 reads LNHDA; CDR2 reads SQIVND (reference sequence). The J segment lost 4 bases and the V segment lost 3 bases, leaving 7 bases of the junction unmatched. The CDR3 loop reads CASSMMDRGANQPQHF. As DNA, the CDR3 is TGTGCCAGTAGTATGATGGACAGGGGAGCAAATCAGCCCCAGCATTTT.

This clone was found once. This chain links TRBV29-1 with TRBJ1-3; D possibly corresponds to TRBD1 (6 bases). With 5 bases removed from V and 0 bases from J, the gap between germline ends came to 11 bases. The CDR3 sequence is 14 residues long. CDR1 is SQVTM and CDR2 is ANQGSEA in the germline V gene. The CDR3 reads CSVLYRASGNTIYF. Here the CDR3 DNA reads TGCAGCGTTTTATACAGGGCCTCTGGAAACACCATATATTTT.

The rearrangement uses TRBV5-6 and TRBJ1-5; D gene ambiguous. Looked up from germline, CDR1 is SGHDT and CDR2 is YYEEEE. V was pared by 4 bases and J by 6 bases, with 14 bases between. The CDR3 has 14 residues. In DNA form, the CDR3 reads TGTGCCAGCAGCCTGAGAGGGAAGACTCAGCCCCAGCATTTT. It encodes CASSLRGKTQPQHF.

CDR3 in DNA: TGTGCCAGCAGCTTGAAGGGACCGGGACAGGGAAGATTCCCCCTCCACTTT. It yields the protein CASSLKGPGQGRFPLHF. The chain is built from TRBV7-8 and TRBJ1-6, with 9 nucleotides matching TRBD1. Germline CDR1 and CDR2: SGHVS and FQNEAQ. The CDR3 is 17 amino acids. Trimming at V came to 3 bases and at J to 13 bases, leaving 16 bases not matched to a gene.

The rearrangement uses TRBV2 and TRBJ1-5; maybe TRBD1 (5 bases). The germline gives CDR1 SNHLY, CDR2 FYNNEI. V was shortened by 3 bases and J by 7 bases, with 7 bases between the two germline ends. There are 12 residues in the CDR3. In DNA, the CDR3 is TGTGCCAGCAGTGATGGGGGGCAGCCCCAGCATTTT. It codes for CASSDGGQPQHF.

The chain employs TRBV7-3 and TRBJ1-1, with D possibly being TRBD1 (6 bases). CDR1 and CDR2 (germline): SGHTA, FQGTGA. The CDR3 is 13 amino acids. The V end was cut by 6 bases, the J end by 10 bases, with 18 bases between. CDR3 sequence (DNA): TGTGCCAGCAGATACACAGGGAGTAATGTAGCTTTCTTT. Translating gives CASRYTGSNVAFF.

The genes are TRBV7-9 and TRBJ2-1; D possibly corresponds to TRBD1 (6 bases). This CDR3 spans 17 amino acids. Per the germline V gene, CDR1 is SEHNR and CDR2 is FQNEAQ (reference sequence). Trimming took off 4 bases at V and 0 bases at J, with 16 bases between the two ends. The CDR3 reads CASSSPGTPLSYNEQFF. For the CDR3, the DNA is TGTGCCAGCAGCTCGCCGGGGACACCTCTCTCCTACAATGAGCAGTTCTTC.

Only a few counts were recorded for this clone. The chain is built from TRBV5-1 and TRBJ1-3, with D possibly matching TRBD1 (5 bases). Per germline, CDR1 SGHRS and CDR2 YFSETQ. Deletions cut 2 bases from V and 3 bases from J, with 18 bases between. This CDR3 has 17 residues. CDR3 loop: CASSLVGGAVDGNTIYF. Written as DNA, the CDR3 is TGCGCCAGCAGCTTAGTAGGTGGGGCGGTTGATGGAAACACCATATATTTT.

In its sample, this clone was seen a few times. The chain employs TRBV5-1 and TRBJ2-1; a possible D gene is TRBD2 (5 bases). Germline loops: CDR1 SGHRS, CDR2 YFSETQ. Trimming removed 0 bases at V and 8 bases at J, with 12 bases between. CDR3 length: 14 residues. The CDR3 sequence is CASSLAGAVDEQFF. The CDR3 coding sequence is TGCGCCAGCAGCTTGGCCGGAGCGGTCGATGAGCAGTTCTTC.

The J gene is TRBJ1-4, the V gene TRBV15, with a tentative D call TRBD1 (5 bases). Trimming left V 1 base short and J 11 bases short, with 8 bases between. CDR1 LNHNV and CDR2 YYDKDF come from the germline V gene (reference sequence). The CDR3 is 12 residues long. CDR3 in amino acids: CATSRVQEKLFF. CDR3 coding DNA: TGTGCCACCAGCAGAGTACAGGAGAAACTGTTTTTT. The entire variable domain, with the rest obtained from reference TRBV15 and TRBJ1-4, is as follows: DAMVIQNPRYQVTQFGKPVTLSCSQTLNHNVMYWYQQKSSQAPKLLFHYYDKDFNNEADTPDNFQSRRPNTSFCFLDIRSPGLGDTAMYLCATSRVQEKLFFGSGTQLSVL.

CDR3 nucleotide sequence: TGTGCCAGCAGTCAACAGGCTGTAGGCGGGGAGCTGTTTTTT. Translating it yields CASSQQAVGGELFF. The V gene is TRBV6-6, the J gene TRBJ2-2; D might be TRBD1 (5 bases). Germline V gene data show CDR1 as MNHNY and CDR2 as SVGAGI (reference sequence). With 5 bases removed from V and 7 bases from J, the gap between germline ends came to 14 bases. The CDR3 is 14 residues long.

This clone was detected a few times. The CDR3 coding sequence is TGTGCCAGCAGTGACCGGGACAGGGTGATTACTAATGAAAAACTGTTTTTT. Translation: CASSDRDRVITNEKLFF. The chain links TRBV6-1 to TRBJ1-4; 9 bases match TRBD1. The length of the CDR3 is 17 residues. The V gene's germline CDR1 is MNHNS and CDR2 SASEGT. V lost 3 bases, J lost 2 bases, and 7 bases stayed unmatched.

The chain is built from TRBV5-1 and TRBJ1-2; D unclear. This CDR3 is 15 amino acids long. The V end was cut by 0 bases, the J end by 3 bases, with 12 bases between. Germline V CDR1 and CDR2: SGHRS, YFSETQ. For the CDR3, the DNA is TGCGCCAGCAGCTTGGCCCCGGGAGGAGACTATGGCTACACCTTC. This gives the protein CASSLAPGGDYGYTF.

This clone was seen a single time. The chain combines TRBV2 with TRBJ1-5, with TRBD1 identical over 8 bases. In germline, CDR1 is SNHLY, CDR2 FYNNEI. The CDR3 has 14 amino acids. Trimming removed 6 bases from V and 2 bases from J; junction bases left unmatched: 3. Written as DNA, the CDR3 is TGTGCCAGCAGAGAACAGGGGGGCAATCAGCCCCAGCATTTT. This gives the protein CASREQGGNQPQHF.

This clone has ten or more counts. V gene TRBV5-4 combines with J gene TRBJ1-2, with 8 bases identical to TRBD1. The V and J ends lost 4 bases and 3 bases, in that order; junction bases with no gene match: 2. Germline lookup yields CDR1 SGHNT and CDR2 YYREEE (reference sequence). This CDR3 comprises 13 residues. CDR3 loop: CASSTGQDYGYTF. The CDR3 bases are TGTGCCAGCAGCACGGGACAGGACTATGGCTACACCTTC.

With respect to this clone: The same CDR3 can be traced to other DNA sequences in this sample. The chain has TRBV2 and TRBJ2-2, with TRBD1 matching over 7 bases. Germline V gene sequence: CDR1 SNHLY, CDR2 FYNNEI. This CDR3 is built from 14 residues. V dropped 6 bases and J dropped 1; count of bases not matched to a gene: 2. Written as DNA, the CDR3 is TGTGCCAGCAGGAGGACAGGGAACACCGGGGAGCTGTTTTTT. This translates into CASRRTGNTGELFF.